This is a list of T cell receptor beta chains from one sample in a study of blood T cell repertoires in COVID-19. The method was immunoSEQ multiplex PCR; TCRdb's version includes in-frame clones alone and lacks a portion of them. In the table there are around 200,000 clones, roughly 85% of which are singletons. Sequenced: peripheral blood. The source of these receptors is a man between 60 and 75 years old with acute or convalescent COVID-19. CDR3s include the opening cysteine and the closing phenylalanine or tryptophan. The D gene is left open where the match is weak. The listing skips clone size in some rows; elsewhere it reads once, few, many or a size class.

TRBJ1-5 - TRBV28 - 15 TGTGCCAGCACCCTAGGGGGGGGACCGGTTCAGCCCCAGCATTTT CASTLGGGPVQPQHF
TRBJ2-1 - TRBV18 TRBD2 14 TGTGCCAGCTCACAGACGGCGGGGGTCCGGGAGCAGTTCTTC CASSQTAGVREQFF
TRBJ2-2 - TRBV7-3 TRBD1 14 TGTGCCAGCAGCTTAAACAGGGGCACCGGGGAGCTGTTTTTT CASSLNRGTGELFF
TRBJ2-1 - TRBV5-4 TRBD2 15 TGTGCCAGCAGCTCCGGGACTAGCGGGCCGAGAGAGCAGTTCTTC CASSSGTSGPREQFF
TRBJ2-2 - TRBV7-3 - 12 TGTGCCAGCAGCGAGTACGGCGGGGAGCTGTTTTTT CASSEYGGELFF
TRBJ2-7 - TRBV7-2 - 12 TGTGCATCTTCGGGAGATCGGCTCGAGCAGTACTTC CASSGDRLEQYF
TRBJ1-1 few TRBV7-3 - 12 TGTGCCAGCAGCTTAGATGGGGGGAAAGCTTTCTTT CASSLDGGKAFF
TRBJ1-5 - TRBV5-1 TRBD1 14 TGCGCCAGCAGCTTGAAGACAGGGGATCAGCCCCAGCATTTT CASSLKTGDQPQHF
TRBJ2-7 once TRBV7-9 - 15 TGTGCCAGCAGCTTAGATGGTAGCGGACCCTACGAGCAGTACTTC CASSLDGSGPYEQYF
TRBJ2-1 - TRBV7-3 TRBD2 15 TGTGCCAGCAGCTTAAGCCTAGCGGATAACAATGAGCAGTTCTTC CASSLSLADNNEQFF
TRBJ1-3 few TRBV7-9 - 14 TGTGCCAGCAGCTTAGGCGGGTTTGCGAACACCATATATTTT CASSLGGFANTIYF
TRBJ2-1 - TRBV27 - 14 TGTGCCAGCAGTTTATACGACGGGGACAATGAGCAGTTCTTC CASSLYDGDNEQFF
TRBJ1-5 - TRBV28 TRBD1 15 TGTGCCAGCAGCCCTTACAGGGGAGGCAATCAGCCCCAGCATTTT CASSPYRGGNQPQHF
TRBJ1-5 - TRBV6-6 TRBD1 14 TGTGCCAGCACCCAGGACAGGCGTTATCAGCCCCAGCATTTT CASTQDRRYQPQHF
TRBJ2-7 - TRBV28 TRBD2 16 TGTGCCAGCAGTTTATCATTGGCTAGCGGGAGCCACGAGCAGTACTTC CASSLSLASGSHEQYF
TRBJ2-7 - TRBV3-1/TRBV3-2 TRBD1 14 TGTGCCAGCAGCCTCAGGGGGCGGCCGTTAGAGCAGTACTTC CASSLRGRPLEQYF
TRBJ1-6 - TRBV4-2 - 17 TGTGCCAGCAGCCAATCGCCTCCGGGACACAATAATTCACCCCTCCACTTT CASSQSPPGHNNSPLHF
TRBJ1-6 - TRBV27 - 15 TGTGCCAGCAGTCTGTGGGGCCAGGGCGGTTCACCCCTCCACTTT CASSLWGQGGSPLHF
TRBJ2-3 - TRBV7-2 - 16 TGTGCCAGCAGCTTAAGGGCCGGGGTGAGCACAGATACGCAGTATTTT CASSLRAGVSTDTQYF
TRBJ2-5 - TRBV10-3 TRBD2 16 TGTGCCATCAGTGAGTTTACTAGCGGGAGCCAAGAGACCCAGTACTTC CAISEFTSGSQETQYF
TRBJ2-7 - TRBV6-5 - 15 TGTGCCACCAACTTTGGGGGGATGAACTGGTACGAGCAGTACTTC CATNFGGMNWYEQYF
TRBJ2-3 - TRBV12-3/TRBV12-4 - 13 TGTGCCAGCAGCCTCGATCGGGTGAATACGCAGTATTTT CASSLDRVNTQYF